These 17 T cell receptor beta chains were all obtained from the same sample, sequenced in a study of blood T cell repertoires in COVID-19. TCRdb's copy holds only in-frame clones and misses some; the assay was immunoSEQ multiplex PCR. The sample contains about 110,000 clones, over 60% of which appear only once. Sequenced material: peripheral blood. The receptors stem from a man at least 80 years old with COVID-19, enrolled during active disease.

CDR3 nucleotides: TGTGCCAGCAGCTTAGTGGGGTCGGGAACAGAGATTACCCAGTACTTC. As protein: CASSLVGSGTEITQYF. The V and J genes are TRBV7-2 and TRBJ2-5, with D perhaps TRBD2 (5 bases). CDR1 is SGHTA, CDR2 FQGNSA, per germline. The V end lost 1 base, the J end lost 8 bases, and 20 bases lay between the germline ends. The CDR3 contains 16 residues.

The chain employs TRBV10-1 and TRBJ2-1, with 12 bases fitting TRBD2. Germline CDR1 reads WNHNN; CDR2 reads SYGVQD (reference sequence). The CDR3 runs to 15 residues. V was pared by 2 bases and J by 8 bases, with 4 bases of the junction left unmatched. The CDR3 region is CASSEGLAGIDEQFF. Here the CDR3 DNA reads TGCGCCAGCAGTGAGGGACTAGCGGGAATTGATGAGCAGTTCTTC.

V usage is TRBV4-1 and J usage is TRBJ2-7; 12 nucleotides agree with TRBD1. Germline V CDR1 and CDR2: MGHRA, YSYEKL. The CDR3 runs 17 residues. Trimming cost V 4 bases and J 2 bases; bases outside gene matches: 9. The CDR3 here is CASSREGDRGLPYEQYF. Written as DNA, the CDR3 is TGCGCCAGCAGCCGAGAAGGGGACAGGGGGCTCCCCTACGAGCAGTACTTC.

The rearrangement uses TRBV7-9 and TRBJ2-5; maybe TRBD2 (5 bases). Deletions cut 5 bases from V and 3 bases from J, with 10 bases between. CDR1 and CDR2 (germline): SEHNR, FQNEAQ (reference sequence). The CDR3 spans 13 residues. The CDR3: CASSTWEKETQYF. For the CDR3, the DNA is TGTGCCAGCAGCACTTGGGAGAAAGAGACCCAGTACTTC.

The V and J genes are TRBV5-1 and TRBJ2-2; 12 positions agree with TRBD1. This CDR3 comprises 18 residues. After removal of 4 bases from V and 3 bases from J, the junction contained 10 bases not matched to a gene. From germline, CDR1 is SGHRS and CDR2 YFSETQ. The CDR3, as DNA: TGCGCCAGCAGCATCTCCGGGACAGGGGGCTCGTACACCGGGGAGCTGTTTTTT. Amino acid sequence: CASSISGTGGSYTGELFF.

There are a few counts of this clone. This chain uses TRBV19 with TRBJ2-5, with 7 positions matching TRBD2. The trim removed 5 bases at V and 4 bases at J, leaving 10 bases unmatched. The CDR3 sequence is 15 residues long. Germline V CDR1 and CDR2: LNHDA, SQIVND (reference sequence). Written as DNA, the CDR3 is TGTGCCAGTAGTTACCGGGGCGGGAGACCAGAGACCCAGTACTTC. Its protein product is CASSYRGGRPETQYF.

The rearrangement links TRBV27 to TRBJ2-1, with TRBD2 matching 9 bases. CDR3 length equals 18 residues. After removal of 1 base from V and 5 bases from J, the junction contained 12 bases not matched to a gene. In germline, CDR1 is MNHEY, CDR2 SMNVEV (reference sequence). The DNA for the CDR3 is TGTGCCAGCAGTTTATGGGGACTAGCAACAAACGGCGACAATGAGCAGTTCTTC. Translating gives CASSLWGLATNGDNEQFF.

V and J are TRBV19 and TRBJ2-4; 8 bases fit TRBD1. V trimming: 6 bases; J trimming: 11 bases; junction bases outside the gene matches: 9. This CDR3 contains 13 residues. CDR1 and CDR2 (germline): LNHDA, SQIVND (reference sequence). CDR3 bases: TGTGCCAGTAGCCACGTGACAGGGGAGTTTCAGTACTTC. Amino acids: CASSHVTGEFQYF.

This chain connects TRBV3-1 (or the pseudogene TRBV3-2) to TRBJ2-7, with 7 positions matching TRBD1. The CDR3 is 13 residues long. Per germline, CDR1 LGHDT and CDR2 YNNKEL (reference sequence). Unmatched junction bases numbered 11, after V lost 4 bases and J lost 11 bases. This chain's CDR3 is CASSLMPGQIKYF. CDR3 coding DNA: TGTGCCAGCAGCCTCATGCCGGGACAGATAAAGTACTTC.

J is TRBJ2-1 and V is TRBV7-9; D might be TRBD2 (5 bases). The CDR3 is 15 amino acids. Germline-derived CDR1 and CDR2 are SEHNR and FQNEAQ (reference sequence). Trimming stripped 11 bases from V and 5 bases from J, with 22 bases between. The CDR3 DNA is TGTGCCCTTAATAGGTGGGCGGACGGGAACAATGAGCAGTTCTTC. It specifies CALNRWADGNNEQFF.

V and J are TRBV2 and TRBJ2-1; 8 bases map to TRBD1. The CDR3 sequence is 16 residues long. The germline V gene has CDR1 SNHLY and CDR2 FYNNEI. Unmatched junction bases numbered 11, after V lost 4 bases and J lost 6 bases. The chain's CDR3 is CASSATRDRRLNEQFF. CDR3 sequence (DNA): TGTGCCAGCAGTGCAACCCGGGACAGGCGGCTCAATGAGCAGTTCTTC.

The rearrangement joins TRBV7-9 to TRBJ2-1, with D possibly matching TRBD2 (7 bases). CDR3 length equals 17 residues. The germline V gene has CDR1 SEHNR and CDR2 FQNEAQ (reference sequence). V gave up 5 bases and J gave up 6 bases, with 23 bases separating them. DNA of the CDR3: TGTGCCAGCAGCCCCCGAGGGGGGGCGGGAGTAGGCAATGAGCAGTTCTTC. The encoded protein is CASSPRGGAGVGNEQFF.

This clone was seen a single time. The chain links TRBV4-2 to TRBJ2-7; D gene ambiguous. Germline CDR1 reads LGHNA; CDR2 reads YNFKEQ. There are 16 residues in the CDR3. Trimming took off 1 base at V and 0 bases at J, with 13 bases between the two ends. DNA of the CDR3: TGTGCCAGCAGCCAAGCTGATGAGGCGAGCTCCTACGAGCAGTACTTC. Protein product: CASSQADEASSYEQYF.

The rearrangement joins TRBV15 to TRBJ1-1; D ambiguous. The germline gives CDR1 LNHNV, CDR2 YYDKDF (reference sequence). Trimming cost V 1 base and J 10 bases, with 16 bases left between them. CDR3 length equals 14 residues. The CDR3 protein is CATSRGAGVAGAFF. The CDR3, as DNA: TGTGCCACCAGCAGAGGGGCCGGGGTTGCTGGAGCTTTCTTT. The full variable domain, rest sourced from reference TRBV15 and TRBJ1-1, is DAMVIQNPRYQVTQFGKPVTLSCSQTLNHNVMYWYQQKSSQAPKLLFHYYDKDFNNEADTPDNFQSRRPNTSFCFLDIRSPGLGDTAMYLCATSRGAGVAGAFFGQGTRLTVV.

The chain carries TRBV15 and TRBJ2-5, with 12 bases fitting TRBD2. CDR3 length: 17 residues. The ends lost 0 bases at V and 5 bases at J; junction bases unmatched: 7. CDR1 and CDR2 (germline): LNHNV, YYDKDF (reference sequence). CDR3 region: CATSREASGRAWETQYF. DNA for the CDR3: TGTGCCACCAGCAGAGAAGCTAGCGGGAGGGCCTGGGAGACCCAGTACTTC.

The chain joins TRBV21-1 to TRBJ2-2; no check of the table's D call, TRBD1, against the DNA was made. TRBV21-1 is a pseudogene. CDR3 size: 16 residues. CDR3 in DNA: TGTGCCAGCAGCAAAAGGGGGCTTGTTAATCCCGGGGAGCTGTTTTTT. The encoded protein is CASSKRGLVNPGELFF.

This chain links TRBV20-1 with TRBJ1-1; tentatively, D is TRBD1 (6 bases). CDR3 length equals 10 residues. V lost 7 bases and J 11 bases, leaving 14 bases between the germline ends. Germline CDR1 is DFQATT and CDR2 is SNEGSKA (reference sequence). The CDR3 coding sequence is TGCAGTGTACTACAGGGCAACGCTTTCTTT. Its translation is CSVLQGNAFF.